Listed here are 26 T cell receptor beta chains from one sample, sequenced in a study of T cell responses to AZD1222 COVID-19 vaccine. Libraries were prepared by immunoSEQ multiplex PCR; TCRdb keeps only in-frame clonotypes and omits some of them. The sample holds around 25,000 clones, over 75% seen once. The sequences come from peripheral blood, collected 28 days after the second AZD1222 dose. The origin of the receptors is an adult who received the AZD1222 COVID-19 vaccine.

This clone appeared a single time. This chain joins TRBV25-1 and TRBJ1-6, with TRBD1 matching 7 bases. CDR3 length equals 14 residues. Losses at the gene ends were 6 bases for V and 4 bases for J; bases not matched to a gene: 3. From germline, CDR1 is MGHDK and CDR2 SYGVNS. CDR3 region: CASRKGQYNSPLHF. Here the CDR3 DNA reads TGTGCCAGCAGGAAGGGACAGTATAATTCACCCCTCCACTTT.

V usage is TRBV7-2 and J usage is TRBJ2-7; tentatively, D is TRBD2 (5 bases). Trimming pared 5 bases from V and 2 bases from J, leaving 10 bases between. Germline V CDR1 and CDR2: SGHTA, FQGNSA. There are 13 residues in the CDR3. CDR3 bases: TGTGCCAGCAGCGAGGGATCAGCCTACGAGCAGTACTTC. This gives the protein CASSEGSAYEQYF.

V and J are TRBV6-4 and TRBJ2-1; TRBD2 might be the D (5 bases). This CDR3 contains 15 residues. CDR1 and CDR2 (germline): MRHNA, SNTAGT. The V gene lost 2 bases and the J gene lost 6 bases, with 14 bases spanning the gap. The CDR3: CASSDSGTSLNEQFF. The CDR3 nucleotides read TGTGCCAGCAGTGACAGCGGCACAAGCCTCAATGAGCAGTTCTTC.

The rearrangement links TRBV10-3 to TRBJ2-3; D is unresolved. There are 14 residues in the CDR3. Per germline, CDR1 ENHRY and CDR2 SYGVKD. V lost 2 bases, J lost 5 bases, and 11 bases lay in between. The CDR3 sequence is CAISEGGLGDTQYF. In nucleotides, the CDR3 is TGTGCCATCAGTGAGGGCGGCTTGGGAGATACGCAGTATTTT.

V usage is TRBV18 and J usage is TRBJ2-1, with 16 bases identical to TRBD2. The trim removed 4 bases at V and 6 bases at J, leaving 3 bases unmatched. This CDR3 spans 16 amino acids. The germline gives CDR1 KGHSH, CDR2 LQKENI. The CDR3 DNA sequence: TGTGCCAGCTCACTTGGGACTAGCGGGAGGGCCAATGAGCAGTTCTTC. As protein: CASSLGTSGRANEQFF. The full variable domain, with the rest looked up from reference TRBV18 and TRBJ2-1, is NAGVMQNPRHLVRRRGQEARLRCSPMKGHSHVYWYRQLPEEGLKFMVYLQKENIIDESGMPKERFSAEFPKEGPSILRIQQVVRGDSAAYFCASSLGTSGRANEQFFGPGTRLTVL.

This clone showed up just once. CDR3 coding DNA: TGTGCCAGCAGCTCCGGGACGGGCGAAGGCTACACCTTC. Translating gives CASSSGTGEGYTF. This chain connects TRBV7-3 to TRBJ1-2; tentative D call: TRBD1 (5 bases). Germline assignment: CDR1 SGHTA and CDR2 FQGTGA. V lost 4 bases to trimming and J lost 8 bases, with 14 bases between them. This CDR3 has 13 amino acids.

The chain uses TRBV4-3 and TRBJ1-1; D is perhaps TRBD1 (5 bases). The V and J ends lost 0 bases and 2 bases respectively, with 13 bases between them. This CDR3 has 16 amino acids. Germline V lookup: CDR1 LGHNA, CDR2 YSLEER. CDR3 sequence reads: CASSQDSLTANTEAFF. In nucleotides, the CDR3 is TGCGCCAGCAGCCAAGATTCGTTGACAGCCAACACTGAAGCTTTCTTT.

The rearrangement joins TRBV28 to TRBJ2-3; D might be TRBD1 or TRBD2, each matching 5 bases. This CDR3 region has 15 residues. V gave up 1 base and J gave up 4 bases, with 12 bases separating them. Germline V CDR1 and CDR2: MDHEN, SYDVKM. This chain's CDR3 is CASSLSYRRADTQYF. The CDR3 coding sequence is TGTGCCAGCAGTTTATCGTACAGGCGGGCAGATACGCAGTATTTT.

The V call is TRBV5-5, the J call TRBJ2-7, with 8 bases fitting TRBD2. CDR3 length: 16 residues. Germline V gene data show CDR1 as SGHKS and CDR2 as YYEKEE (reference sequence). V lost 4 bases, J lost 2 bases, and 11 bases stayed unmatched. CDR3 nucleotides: TGTGCCAGCAGCCCTTACCTGACTAGCGCAACCTACGAGCAGTACTTC. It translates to CASSPYLTSATYEQYF.

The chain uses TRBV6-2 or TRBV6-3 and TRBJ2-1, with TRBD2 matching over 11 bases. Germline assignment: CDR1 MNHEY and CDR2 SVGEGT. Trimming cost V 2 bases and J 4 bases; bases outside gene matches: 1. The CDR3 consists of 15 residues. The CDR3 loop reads CASSYGLAGYNEQFF. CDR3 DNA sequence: TGTGCCAGCAGTTACGGACTAGCGGGTTACAATGAGCAGTTCTTC.

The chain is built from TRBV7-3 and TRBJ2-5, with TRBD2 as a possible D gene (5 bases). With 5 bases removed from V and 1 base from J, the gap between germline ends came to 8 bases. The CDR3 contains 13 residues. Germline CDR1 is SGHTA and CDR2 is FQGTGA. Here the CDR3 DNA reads TGTGCCAGCAGCCCCGGGGTCCAAGAGACCCAGTACTTC. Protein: CASSPGVQETQYF.

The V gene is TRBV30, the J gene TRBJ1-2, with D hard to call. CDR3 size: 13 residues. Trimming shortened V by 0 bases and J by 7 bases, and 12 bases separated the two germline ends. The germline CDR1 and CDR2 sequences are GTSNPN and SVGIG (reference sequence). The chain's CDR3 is CAWSVRSPLGYTF. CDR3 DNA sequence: TGTGCCTGGAGTGTAAGGTCACCCCTTGGCTACACCTTC.

Here the CDR3 DNA reads TGTGCCAGCAGCGTAGCCAGGGCAGATTCACCCCTCCACTTT. Residues: CASSVARADSPLHF. V usage is TRBV9 and J usage is TRBJ1-6; possible D gene TRBD1, 5 bases. V lost 0 bases and J lost 8, with 9 bases in between. This CDR3 comprises 14 residues. Germline CDR1 reads SGDLS; CDR2 reads YYNGEE. Full variable domain (remainder filled in from reference TRBV9 and TRBJ1-6): DSGVTQTPKHLITATGQRVTLRCSPRSGDLSVYWYQQSLDQGLQFLIQYYNGEERAKGNILERFSAQQFPDLHSELNLSSLELGDSALYFCASSVARADSPLHFGNGTRLTVT.

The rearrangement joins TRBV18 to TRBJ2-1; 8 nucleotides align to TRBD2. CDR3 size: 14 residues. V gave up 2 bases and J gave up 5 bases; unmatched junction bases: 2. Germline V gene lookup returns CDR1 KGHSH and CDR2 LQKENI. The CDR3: CASSPGLANNEQFF. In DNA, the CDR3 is TGTGCCAGCTCACCAGGACTAGCCAACAATGAGCAGTTCTTC.

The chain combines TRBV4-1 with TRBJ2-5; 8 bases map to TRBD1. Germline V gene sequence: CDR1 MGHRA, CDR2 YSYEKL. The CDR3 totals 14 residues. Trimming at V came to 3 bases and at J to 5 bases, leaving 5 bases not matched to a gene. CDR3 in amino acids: CASSQWNRGETQYF. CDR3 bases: TGCGCCAGCAGCCAGTGGAACAGGGGGGAGACCCAGTACTTC.

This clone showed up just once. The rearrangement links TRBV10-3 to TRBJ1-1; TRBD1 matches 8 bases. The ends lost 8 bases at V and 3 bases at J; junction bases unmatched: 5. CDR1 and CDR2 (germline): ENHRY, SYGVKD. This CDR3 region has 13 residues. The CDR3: CAIVGTGYTEAFF. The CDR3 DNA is TGTGCCATCGTCGGGACAGGATACACTGAAGCTTTCTTT.

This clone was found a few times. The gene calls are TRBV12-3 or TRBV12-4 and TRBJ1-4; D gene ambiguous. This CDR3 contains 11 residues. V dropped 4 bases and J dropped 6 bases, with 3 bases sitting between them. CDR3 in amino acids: CASSSHEKLFF. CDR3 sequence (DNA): TGTGCCAGCAGTTCCCATGAAAAACTGTTTTTT.

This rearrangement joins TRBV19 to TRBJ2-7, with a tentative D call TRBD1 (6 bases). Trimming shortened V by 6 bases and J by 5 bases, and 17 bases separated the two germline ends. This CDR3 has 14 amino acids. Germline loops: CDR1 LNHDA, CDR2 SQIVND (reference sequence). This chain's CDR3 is CASRVTGSNDEQYF. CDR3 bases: TGTGCCAGTAGAGTTACAGGGTCAAATGACGAGCAGTACTTC.

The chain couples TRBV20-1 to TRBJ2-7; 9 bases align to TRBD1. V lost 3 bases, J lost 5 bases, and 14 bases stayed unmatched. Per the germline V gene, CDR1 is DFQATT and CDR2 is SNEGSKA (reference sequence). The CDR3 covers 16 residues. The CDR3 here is CSASGRDGTGIHEQYF. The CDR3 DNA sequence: TGCAGTGCTAGTGGGAGGGACGGGACAGGGATCCACGAGCAGTACTTC.

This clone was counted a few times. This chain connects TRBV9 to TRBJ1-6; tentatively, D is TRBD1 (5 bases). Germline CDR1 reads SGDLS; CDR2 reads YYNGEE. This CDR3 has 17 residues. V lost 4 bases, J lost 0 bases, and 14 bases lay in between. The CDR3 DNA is TGTGCCAGCAGCCCCCGCGGCGACAGCTCCTATAATTCACCCCTCCACTTT. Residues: CASSPRGDSSYNSPLHF. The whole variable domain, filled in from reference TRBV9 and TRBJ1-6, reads DSGVTQTPKHLITATGQRVTLRCSPRSGDLSVYWYQQSLDQGLQFLIQYYNGEERAKGNILERFSAQQFPDLHSELNLSSLELGDSALYFCASSPRGDSSYNSPLHFGNGTRLTVT.

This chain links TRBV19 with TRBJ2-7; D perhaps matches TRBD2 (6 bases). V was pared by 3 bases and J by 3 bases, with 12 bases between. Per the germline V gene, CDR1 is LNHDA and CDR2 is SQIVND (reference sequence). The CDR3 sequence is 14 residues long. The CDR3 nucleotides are TGTGCCAGTAGTATTGCGGGACTCATCTACGAGCAGTACTTC. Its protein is CASSIAGLIYEQYF.

CDR3 region: CASSETSGATDTQYF. The CDR3 DNA follows: TGTGCCAGCAGCGAGACTAGCGGGGCTACAGATACGCAGTATTTT. The chain combines TRBV6-5 with TRBJ2-3; 11 bases are a match to TRBD2. In germline, CDR1 is MNHEY, CDR2 SVGAGI. The CDR3 is 15 amino acids. Germline trimming cut 6 bases from V and 3 bases from J; bases unmatched to any gene: 5.

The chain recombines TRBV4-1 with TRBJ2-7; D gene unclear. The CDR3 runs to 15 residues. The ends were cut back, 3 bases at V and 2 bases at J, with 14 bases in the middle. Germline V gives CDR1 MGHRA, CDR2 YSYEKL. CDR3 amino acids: CASSHPPPVPYEQYF. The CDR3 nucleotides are TGCGCCAGCAGCCACCCCCCCCCAGTCCCCTACGAGCAGTACTTC.

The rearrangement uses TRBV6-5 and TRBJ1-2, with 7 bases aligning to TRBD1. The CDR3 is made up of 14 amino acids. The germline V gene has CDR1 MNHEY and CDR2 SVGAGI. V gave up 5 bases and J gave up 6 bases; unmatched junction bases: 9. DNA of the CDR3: TGTGCCAGCAGTACGACGACAGGGATCGATGGCTACACCTTC. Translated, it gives CASSTTTGIDGYTF.

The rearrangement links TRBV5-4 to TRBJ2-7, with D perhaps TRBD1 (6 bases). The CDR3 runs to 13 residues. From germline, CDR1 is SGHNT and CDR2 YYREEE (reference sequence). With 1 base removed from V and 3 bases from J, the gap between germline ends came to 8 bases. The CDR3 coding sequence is TGTGCCAGCAGCTTGCTGGACAGCTACGAGCAGTACTTC. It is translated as CASSLLDSYEQYF.

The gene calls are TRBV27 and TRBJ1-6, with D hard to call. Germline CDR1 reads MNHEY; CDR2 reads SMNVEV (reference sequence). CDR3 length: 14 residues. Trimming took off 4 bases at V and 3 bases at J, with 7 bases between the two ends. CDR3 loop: CASSSDGYNSPLHF. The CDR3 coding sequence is TGTGCCAGCAGTTCGGACGGCTATAATTCACCCCTCCACTTT.